This T cell receptor beta chain is from a study of early T cells in non-severe SARS-CoV-2 infection. Across the whole study: Sequencing was performed on bulk RNA from unsorted whole blood, leaving chains unpaired.

For this clonotype: What it binds is unknown.

Trimming cost V 3 bases and J 6 bases, with 6 bases left between them. This CDR3 contains 12 residues. Germline V gene sequence: CDR1 SGHAT, CDR2 FQNNGV. Study-wide findings and caveats: Matches to VDJdb favored anti-spike CD8 responses and missed private and CD4 specificities.

Unique molecular identifiers tagged individual cDNA molecules. TCRdb itself ran the 5' RACE reads through MiXCR, one entry per CDR3 protein. Among tens of thousands of distinct CDR3 sequences, over 8% were seen once, and the ten largest hold around a sixth. This TCR came from an adult who was a healthcare worker with PCR-confirmed SARS-CoV-2 infection or an uninfected control (not recorded which). The material was whole blood, obtained at baseline. J is TRBJ2-4 and V is TRBV11-2; D gene unclear. The CDR3 sequence: CASSLVGNIQYF. Written as DNA, the CDR3 is TGTGCCAGCAGCTTGGTCGGAAACATTCAGTACTTC. The full variable domain, its missing parts supplied by reference TRBV11-2 and TRBJ2-4, is EAGVAQSPRYKIIEKRQSVAFWCNPISGHATLYWYQQILGQGPKLLIQFQNNGVVDDSQLPKDRFSAERLKGVDSTLKIQPAKLEDSAVYLCASSLVGNIQYFGAGTRLSVL.